In this sample, the clone carrying this T cell receptor (beta chain) turned up many times. Its antigen remains unidentified. Time point here: newly diagnosed GD, antithyroid drugs for less than 3 months. The authors made the TCR library using RNA they extracted from PBMCs. Investigators report Graves' disease was diagnosed under American Thyroid Association guidelines. This CDR3 contains 15 residues. Germline assignment: CDR1 MDHEN and CDR2 SYDVKM. The ends lost 2 bases at V and 2 bases at J; junction bases unmatched: 5. The sample originates from a study of regulatory T cells in long-lasting Graves disease. Study summary: Antithyroid drugs had been taken by newly diagnosed Graves' patients for under 3 months.

Researchers made TCR beta libraries by using iRepertoire HTBI primers and running Arm-PCR on CDR3 regions. TCRdb reprocessed the multiplex PCR reads via MiXCR and lists one record per CDR3 protein. The profile shows under 300,000 distinct CDR3 sequences, about 18% of them singletons. Notes on the study in general: When disease was persistent, TRBV28, TRBJ1-2 and TRBJ2-5 were the favored segments.

Material: peripheral blood mononuclear cells (PBMCs), obtained at new diagnosis, from a patient treated with antithyroid drugs. The chain has TRBV28 and TRBJ2-7; TRBD2 agrees at 8 bases. This receptor was identified in a female donor with Graves disease. The CDR3 sequence is CASSLTGGLTYEQYF. DNA for the CDR3: TGTGCCAGCAGTTTAACGGGAGGGCTAACCTACGAGCAGTACTTC.